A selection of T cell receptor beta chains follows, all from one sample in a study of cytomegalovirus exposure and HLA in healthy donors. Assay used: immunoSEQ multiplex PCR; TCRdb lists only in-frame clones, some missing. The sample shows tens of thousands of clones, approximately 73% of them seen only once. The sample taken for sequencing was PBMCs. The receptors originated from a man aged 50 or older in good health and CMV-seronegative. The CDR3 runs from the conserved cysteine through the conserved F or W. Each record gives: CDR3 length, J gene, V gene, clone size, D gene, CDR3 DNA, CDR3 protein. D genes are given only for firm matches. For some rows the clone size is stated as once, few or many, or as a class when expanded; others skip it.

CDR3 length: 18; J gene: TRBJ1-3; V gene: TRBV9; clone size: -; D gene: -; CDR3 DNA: TGTGCCAGCAGCGCGAGTGCCCGCGGGGGGAGCTCTGGAAACACCATATATTTT; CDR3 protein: CASSASARGGSSGNTIYF
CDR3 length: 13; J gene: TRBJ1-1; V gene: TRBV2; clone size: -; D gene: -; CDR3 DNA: TGTGCCAGCAGTGAACGGGAAGGAACTGAAGCTTTCTTT; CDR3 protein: CASSEREGTEAFF
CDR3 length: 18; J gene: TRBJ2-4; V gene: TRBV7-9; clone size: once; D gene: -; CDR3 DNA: TGTGCCAGCAGCTTTTTCGAGGGGGGGGCGGATCCCAAAAACATTCAGTACTTC; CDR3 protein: CASSFFEGGADPKNIQYF
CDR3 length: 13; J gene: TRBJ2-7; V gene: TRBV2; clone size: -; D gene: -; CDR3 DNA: TGTGCCAGCAGTGATTGGAGGGCTGAAGAGCAGTACTTC; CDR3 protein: CASSDWRAEEQYF
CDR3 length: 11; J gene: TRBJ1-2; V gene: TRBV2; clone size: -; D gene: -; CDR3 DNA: TGTGCCAGCAGAAGCCCGGGGGGCTACACCTTC; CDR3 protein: CASRSPGGYTF
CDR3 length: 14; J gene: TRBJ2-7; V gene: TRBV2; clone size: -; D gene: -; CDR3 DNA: TGTGCCAGCACCAAGACGGAGGTCTCCTACGAGCAGTACTTC; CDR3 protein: CASTKTEVSYEQYF
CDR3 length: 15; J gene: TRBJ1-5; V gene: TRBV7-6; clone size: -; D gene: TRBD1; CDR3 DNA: TGTGCCAGCAGCCAGACAGGGGCGAGCAATCAGCCCCAGCATTTT; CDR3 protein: CASSQTGASNQPQHF
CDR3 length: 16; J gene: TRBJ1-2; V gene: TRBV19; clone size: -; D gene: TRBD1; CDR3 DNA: TGTGCCAGTAGTATGGGGACAGAACGAATAAAATATGGCTACACCTTC; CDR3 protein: CASSMGTERIKYGYTF
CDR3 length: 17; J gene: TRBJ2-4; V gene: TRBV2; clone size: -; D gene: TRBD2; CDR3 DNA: TGTGCCAGCAGGATCCCTAGCGGGGGGGCTGTGGAAAACATTCAGTACTTC; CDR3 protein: CASRIPSGGAVENIQYF
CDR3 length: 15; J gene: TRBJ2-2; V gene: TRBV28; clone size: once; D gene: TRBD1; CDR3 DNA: TGTGCCAGCAACAGGGGGCTGTTGAACACCGGGGAGCTGTTTTTT; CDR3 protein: CASNRGLLNTGELFF
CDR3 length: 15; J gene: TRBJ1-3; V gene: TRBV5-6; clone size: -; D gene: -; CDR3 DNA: TGTGCCAGCAGCCCCCTCGGAGGGGCTGGAAACACCATATATTTT; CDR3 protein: CASSPLGGAGNTIYF
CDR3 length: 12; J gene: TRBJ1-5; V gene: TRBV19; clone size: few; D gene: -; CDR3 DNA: TGTGCCAGTAGAACTCACGATCAGCCCCAGCATTTT; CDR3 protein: CASRTHDQPQHF
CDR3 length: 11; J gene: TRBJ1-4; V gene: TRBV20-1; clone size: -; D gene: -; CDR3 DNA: TGCAGTGGAGCGGCTGGGGAAAAACTGTTTTTT; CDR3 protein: CSGAAGEKLFF
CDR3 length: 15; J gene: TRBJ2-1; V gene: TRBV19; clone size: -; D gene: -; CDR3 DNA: TGTGCCAGTAGATCCGCTAGCGAGTCCTACAATGAGCAGTTCTTC; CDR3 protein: CASRSASESYNEQFF
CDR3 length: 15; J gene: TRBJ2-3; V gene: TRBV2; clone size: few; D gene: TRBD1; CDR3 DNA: TGTGCCAGCAGTCTGACAGGGGTTTACACAGATACGCAGTATTTT; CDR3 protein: CASSLTGVYTDTQYF
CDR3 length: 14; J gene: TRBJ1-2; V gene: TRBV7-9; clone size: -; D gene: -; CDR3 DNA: TGTGCCAGCATCCCTTGGATAGGGGATTATGGCTACACCTTC; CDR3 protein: CASIPWIGDYGYTF
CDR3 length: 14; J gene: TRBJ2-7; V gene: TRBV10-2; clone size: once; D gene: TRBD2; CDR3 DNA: TGCGCCAGCTCCCCAGCGGGGCAGATCTACGAGCAGTACTTC; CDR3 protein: CASSPAGQIYEQYF
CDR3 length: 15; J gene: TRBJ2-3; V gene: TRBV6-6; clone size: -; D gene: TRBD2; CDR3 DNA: TGTGCCAGCAGTTACTCTGCGGGGGACACAGATACGCAGTATTTT; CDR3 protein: CASSYSAGDTDTQYF
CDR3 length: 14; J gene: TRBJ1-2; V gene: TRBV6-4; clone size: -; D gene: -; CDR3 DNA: TGTGCCAGCAGTGATAGTATTTACAGTCGCGGCTACACCTTC; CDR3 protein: CASSDSIYSRGYTF
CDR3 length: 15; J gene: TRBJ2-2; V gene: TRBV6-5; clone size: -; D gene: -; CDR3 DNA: TGTGCCAGCAGTTATGAGGCAGCCTTCACCGGGGAGCTGTTTTTT; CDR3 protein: CASSYEAAFTGELFF
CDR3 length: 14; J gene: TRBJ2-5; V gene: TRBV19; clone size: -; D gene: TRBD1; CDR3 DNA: TGTGCCAGTAGTATTGGCAGGGGGCGAGAGACCCAGTACTTC; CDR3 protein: CASSIGRGRETQYF
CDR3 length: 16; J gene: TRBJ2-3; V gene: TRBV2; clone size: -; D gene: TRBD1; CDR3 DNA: TGTGCCAGCAGCCCTCGGACAGGGACTAGCACAGATACGCAGTATTTT; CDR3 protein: CASSPRTGTSTDTQYF
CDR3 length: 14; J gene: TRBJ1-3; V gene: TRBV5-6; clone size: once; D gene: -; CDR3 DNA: TGTGCCAGCACCTACCCCCTCTCTGGAAACACCATATATTTT; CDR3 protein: CASTYPLSGNTIYF
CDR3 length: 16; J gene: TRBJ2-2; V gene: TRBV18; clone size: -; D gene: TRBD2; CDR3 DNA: TGTGCCAGCTCACCAAGAAGCGGGGGGGTCACCGGGGAGCTGTTTTTT; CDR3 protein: CASSPRSGGVTGELFF
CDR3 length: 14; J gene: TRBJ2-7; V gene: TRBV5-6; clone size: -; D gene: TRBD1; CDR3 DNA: TGTGCCAGCGAGCCGGGACAGGGTCCCTACGAGCAGTACTTC; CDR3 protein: CASEPGQGPYEQYF
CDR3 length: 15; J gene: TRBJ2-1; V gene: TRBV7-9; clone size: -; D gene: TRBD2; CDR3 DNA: TGTGCCAGCAGCGGACGGGGGGGCTCCTACAATGAGCAGTTCTTC; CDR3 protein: CASSGRGGSYNEQFF
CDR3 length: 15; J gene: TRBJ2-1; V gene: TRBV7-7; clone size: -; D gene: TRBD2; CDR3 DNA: TGTGCTAGCAGCTTGATTAGCGGGGGGTTGGATGAGCAGTTCTTC; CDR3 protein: CASSLISGGLDEQFF
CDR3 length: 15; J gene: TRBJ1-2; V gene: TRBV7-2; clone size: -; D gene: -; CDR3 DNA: TGTGCCAGCAGCTTAGAGAGCTCAGGGAACTATGGCTACACCTTC; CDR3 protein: CASSLESSGNYGYTF
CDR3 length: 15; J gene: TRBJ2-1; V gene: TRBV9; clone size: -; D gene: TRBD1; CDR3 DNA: TGTGCCAGCAGCGCACAGGGGGGCACCTACAATGAGCAGTTCTTC; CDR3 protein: CASSAQGGTYNEQFF
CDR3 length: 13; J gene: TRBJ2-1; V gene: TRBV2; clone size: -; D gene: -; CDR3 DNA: TGTGCCAGCAGCGGTAACGTCTACAATGAGCAGTTCTTC; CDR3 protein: CASSGNVYNEQFF
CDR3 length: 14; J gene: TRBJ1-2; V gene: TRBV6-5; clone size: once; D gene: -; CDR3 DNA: TGTGCCAGCAGGATGGACAGCCGTCTCGGTGGCTACACCTTC; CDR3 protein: CASRMDSRLGGYTF
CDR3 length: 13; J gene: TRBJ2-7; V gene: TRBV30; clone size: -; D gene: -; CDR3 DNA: TGTGCCTCCTCCGGGGAGAGCTCCTACGAGCAGTACTTC; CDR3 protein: CASSGESSYEQYF
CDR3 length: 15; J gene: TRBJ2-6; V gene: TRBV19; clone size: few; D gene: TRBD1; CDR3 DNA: TGTGCCAGTCCGGGACAGCGAATTGGGGCCAACGTCCTGACTTTC; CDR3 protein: CASPGQRIGANVLTF
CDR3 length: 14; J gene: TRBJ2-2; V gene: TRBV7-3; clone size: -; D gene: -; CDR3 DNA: TGTGCCAGCAGCTTACTGGCCCGTACCGGGGAGCTGTTTTTT; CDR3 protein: CASSLLARTGELFF
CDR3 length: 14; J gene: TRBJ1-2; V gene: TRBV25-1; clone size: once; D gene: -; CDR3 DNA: TGTGCCAGCAGTGAAACTACAGGGTGGTATGGCTACACCTTC; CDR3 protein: CASSETTGWYGYTF
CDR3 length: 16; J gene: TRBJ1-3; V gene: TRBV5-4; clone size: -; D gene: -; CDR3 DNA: TGTGCCAGCAGCTTGAGTAGGGGGAGCTCTGGAAACACCATATATTTT; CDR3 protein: CASSLSRGSSGNTIYF
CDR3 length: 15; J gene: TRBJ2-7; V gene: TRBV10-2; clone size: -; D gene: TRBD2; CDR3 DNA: TGCGCCAGCAGTGCTCCAGCGGGGGTCTCCTACGAGCAGTACTTC; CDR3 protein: CASSAPAGVSYEQYF
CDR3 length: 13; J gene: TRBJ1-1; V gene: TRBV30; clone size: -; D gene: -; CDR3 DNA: TGTGCCCTTTCCCGGGGTCGGAACACTGAAGCTTTCTTT; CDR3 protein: CALSRGRNTEAFF
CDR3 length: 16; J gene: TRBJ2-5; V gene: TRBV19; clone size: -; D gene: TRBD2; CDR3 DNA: TGTGCCAGTAGCGACTCTAGCGGGGGCCGCCAAGAGACCCAGTACTTC; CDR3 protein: CASSDSSGGRQETQYF
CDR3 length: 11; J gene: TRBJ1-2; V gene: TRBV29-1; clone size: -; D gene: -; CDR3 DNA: TGCAGCGTTTCCAGGGACTATGGCTACACCTTC; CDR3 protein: CSVSRDYGYTF
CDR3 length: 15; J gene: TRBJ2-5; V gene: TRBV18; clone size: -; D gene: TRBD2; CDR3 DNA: TGTGCCAGCTCAGCACCAGGGACTAGTCTAGAGACCCAGTACTTC; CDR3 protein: CASSAPGTSLETQYF
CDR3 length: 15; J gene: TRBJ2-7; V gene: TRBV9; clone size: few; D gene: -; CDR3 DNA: TGTGCCAGCAGCGTAGGGGCCTGGGCCGATGGCGAGCAGTACTTC; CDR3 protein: CASSVGAWADGEQYF
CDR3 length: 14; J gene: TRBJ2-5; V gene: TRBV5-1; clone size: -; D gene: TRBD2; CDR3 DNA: TGCGCCAGCAGCGCTAGCGGGGTACAAGAGACCCAGTACTTC; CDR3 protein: CASSASGVQETQYF